These T cell receptor beta chains were read from a single sample in a study of shared clonotypes between healthy human individuals. Repertoires were generated with immunoSEQ multiplex PCR, while TCRdb's copy carries only in-frame clones and drops some. The sample has roughly 2 million clones; 95% are singletons. The sample comprised naive CD4+ T cells sorted from blood. The receptors originated from a man younger than 35 in good health. The CDR3 runs from the conserved cysteine through the conserved F or W. A D gene is named only where the DNA matches it firmly. Where a row states a size, it is once, few, many or the class of an expanded clone; other rows omit it.

d_gene,j_gene,v_gene,abundance,CDR3nt,CDR3aa
TRBD1,TRBJ1-5,TRBV28,-,TGTGCCAGCAGCTCGGGACAGGGAGGGGATCAGCCCCAGCATTTT,CASSSGQGGDQPQHF
-,TRBJ1-1,TRBV5-4,-,TGTGCCAGCAGCTTCAGGGAGGTGAACACTGAAGCTTTCTTT,CASSFREVNTEAFF
TRBD1,TRBJ1-1,TRBV6-5,-,TGTGCCAGCGGGGATCCGGGACAGGGGGGGCTTTTT,CASGDPGQGGLF
TRBD2,TRBJ2-1,TRBV6-5,-,TGTGCCAGCAGCCCTAGCGGGAGTGGTTACAATGAGCAGTTCTTC,CASSPSGSGYNEQFF
TRBD1,TRBJ2-5,TRBV5-1,-,TGCGCCAGCAGCCCTGGGACAGGGACGGAGACCCAGTACTTC,CASSPGTGTETQYF
-,TRBJ1-4,TRBV4-2,-,TGTGCCAGCACCCTGGGGGACCGGAATGAAAAACTGTTTTTT,CASTLGDRNEKLFF
TRBD2,TRBJ2-7,TRBV19,-,TGTGCCAGTAGTCAGAGGGGACTAGTCTCCTACGAGCAGTACTTC,CASSQRGLVSYEQYF
-,TRBJ2-6,TRBV5-6,-,TGTGCCAGCAGCTTGGGTTTAGGATACTCTGGGGCCAACGTCCTGACTTTC,CASSLGLGYSGANVLTF
-,TRBJ2-1,TRBV9,-,TGTGCCAGCAGCGGAGACTTCGTCAGTGAGCAGTTCTTC,CASSGDFVSEQFF
TRBD1,TRBJ1-5,TRBV5-1,-,TGCGCCAGCAGCGAATCGGGACAGCGCAATCAGCCCCAGCATTTT,CASSESGQRNQPQHF
-,TRBJ1-2,TRBV7-2,-,TGTGCCAGCAGCTTTCGGGGAAATGACTACACCTTC,CASSFRGNDYTF
TRBD1,TRBJ2-7,TRBV10-3,-,TGTGCCATCAGTGCCCCGGGACAGGGCTTCTACGAGCAGTACTTC,CAISAPGQGFYEQYF
TRBD1,TRBJ2-5,TRBV4-1,-,TGCGCCAGCAGTTTCCCGGGACAGCGGGAGACCCAGTACTTC,CASSFPGQRETQYF
-,TRBJ1-1,TRBV6-6,-,TGTGCCAGCAGTTACGCAGGGAACAAGAACACTGAAGCTTTCTTT,CASSYAGNKNTEAFF
TRBD2,TRBJ2-1,TRBV5-1,-,TGCGCCAGCAGCTTAAGCGGGGAGGCTGAGCAGTTCTTC,CASSLSGEAEQFF
TRBD2,TRBJ2-7,TRBV10-3,-,TGTGCCATCAGTGTCCTAGCGGGTGGGCGGGAGCAGTACTTC,CAISVLAGGREQYF
-,TRBJ1-1,TRBV7-2,-,TGTGCCAGCAGCTTGCTGGGGGGGAGAACTGAAGCTTTCTTT,CASSLLGGRTEAFF
-,TRBJ1-1,TRBV7-2,-,TGTGCCAGCAGCTTAGAGGTTGGTGAAGCTTTCTTT,CASSLEVGEAFF
-,TRBJ2-5,TRBV7-9,once,TGTGCCAGCAGTTCCCTTGGCGGGGGCAACCAAGAGACCCAGTACTTC,CASSSLGGGNQETQYF
-,TRBJ1-6,TRBV6-1,-,TGTGCCAGCAAAAGAACGACTGGGGAATCACCCCTCCACTTT,CASKRTTGESPLHF
TRBD1,TRBJ1-2,TRBV10-3,-,TGTGCCATCAGTGCCCGGGACAGGGGTTACTATGGCTACACCTTC,CAISARDRGYYGYTF
TRBD2,TRBJ2-3,TRBV5-1,-,TGCGCCAGCAGCTTGGGTCCTGGAGCGGGGGGAGCCGATACGCAGTATTTT,CASSLGPGAGGADTQYF
-,TRBJ1-5,TRBV6-5,-,TGTGCCAGCAGTTACTCGGAGTATCAGCCCCAGCATTTT,CASSYSEYQPQHF
-,TRBJ2-5,TRBV5-8,-,TGTGCCAGCAGCTTGACTAACAGGGTATTAAGAGAGACCCAGTACTTC,CASSLTNRVLRETQYF
TRBD1,TRBJ2-1,TRBV5-4,-,TGTGCCAGCAGCGGCCTGGGACAGGGGGCTGATGAGCAGTTCTTC,CASSGLGQGADEQFF
-,TRBJ2-7,TRBV19,-,TGTGCCAGTAGTATCCACGCCGGGACGCAAGCCTACGAGCAGTACTTC,CASSIHAGTQAYEQYF
TRBD1,TRBJ2-7,TRBV7-3,-,TGTGCCAGCAGCTTAGGGCAGGGGGCCTACGAGCAGTACTTC,CASSLGQGAYEQYF
-,TRBJ2-5,TRBV7-9,-,TGTGCCAGCAGCCCGGCGCGGCCGGGAGAGACCCAGTACTTC,CASSPARPGETQYF
-,TRBJ1-1,TRBV19,once,TGTGCCAGTAGTATGCCCCGCCCAACAGTTTTGAACACTGAAGCTTTCTTT,CASSMPRPTVLNTEAFF
-,TRBJ2-6,TRBV30,-,TGTGCCTGGAGCGGGGTCCTGAAACGGAACTCTGGGGCCAACGTCCTGACTTTC,CAWSGVLKRNSGANVLTF
-,TRBJ2-3,TRBV30,-,TGTGCCTGGAGTTATCGGGGCGGCCGCACAGATACGCAGTATTTT,CAWSYRGGRTDTQYF
-,TRBJ2-3,TRBV5-1,-,TGCGCCAGCAGTTTTTCGGGCCGGCCCACAGATACGCAGTATTTT,CASSFSGRPTDTQYF
TRBD1,TRBJ2-7,TRBV6-5,-,TGTGCCAGCAGTTTGACGATTGGGACAGGGGCCGAGCAGTACTTC,CASSLTIGTGAEQYF
TRBD1,TRBJ1-1,TRBV5-1,few,TGCGCCAGCAGCTCCACAGGGGGCACTGAAGCTTTCTTT,CASSSTGGTEAFF